The 21 T cell receptor beta chains given below trace back to one sample, sequenced in a study of tumor-infiltrating lymphocytes in primary liver carcinoma. Total RNA amounting to around 530 ng was the source from which TCR beta cDNA was made with a constant-region primer. What produced the TCR beta libraries was three nested multiplex PCR rounds using slightly modified ARM-PCR. A C-beta reverse primer and TRBV1-TRBV30 forward primers served in each of the first two PCR rounds, at ten to eleven cycles apiece. From the multiplex PCR reads, TCRdb called clonotypes with MiXCR, one entry per CDR3 protein. The sample has 310,000 or so distinct CDR3 sequences; about 50% are singletons. Researchers drew blood RNA from unsorted whole blood and extracted germline DNA as well. Material for sequencing was peripheral blood. The source of these receptors is a woman under 40 with primary liver carcinoma and hepatitis B virus infection.

Note on this clonotype: Germline and junction disagree at one end, which may indicate a read error. The chain uses TRBV6-6 and TRBJ1-2; D ambiguous. The CDR3 extends over 14 amino acids. The germline V gene has CDR1 MNHNY and CDR2 SVGAGI (reference sequence). The CDR3 DNA follows: TGTGCCGGCAGTTACGAGGCAGGTGTAAGGGGCTACACCTTC. Translated: CAGSYEAGVRGYTF.

In its sample, this clonotype was seen once. The genes are TRBV11-1 and TRBJ2-5; D could derive from TRBD1 or TRBD2 (5 bases each). The V and J ends lost 9 bases and 1 base respectively, with 12 bases between them. CDR1 and CDR2 (germline): SGHAT, FQDESV (reference sequence). The CDR3 runs to 13 residues. CDR3 sequence: CASRGRPQETQYF. CDR3 sequence (DNA): TGTGCCAGTAGGGGACGACCCCAAGAGACCCAGTACTTC.

The table lists this clonotype with many counts. This chain uses TRBV11-2 with TRBJ2-1; tentative D call: TRBD2 (6 bases). The V gene lost 5 bases and the J gene lost 3 bases, with 17 bases spanning the gap. This CDR3 is 16 amino acids long. The germline V gene encodes CDR1 SGHAT and CDR2 FQNNGV. DNA of the CDR3: TGTGCCAGCAGCCCGGCGGGACGAGGGGTCTACAATGAGCAGTTCTTC. Amino acid sequence: CASSPAGRGVYNEQFF.

The chain recombines TRBV13 with TRBJ2-1, with TRBD2 matching 7 bases. Unmatched junction bases numbered 3, after V lost 9 bases and J lost 1 base. Germline V gene data show CDR1 as PRHDT and CDR2 as FYEKMQ (reference sequence). CDR3 length equals 13 residues. The CDR3 bases are TGTGCCAGTCGAGCGGGATCCTACAATGAGCAGTTCTTC. It specifies CASRAGSYNEQFF.

This clonotype was seen ten or more times. The chain uses TRBV4-2 and TRBJ2-7, with D unresolved. The V end was cut by 4 bases, the J end by 0 bases, with 16 bases between. Germline CDR1 and CDR2: LGHNA and YNFKEQ. The CDR3 spans 16 residues. In DNA, the CDR3 is TGTGCCAGCAGCCCCGAAGGGAAATTAAGCTCCTACGAGCAGTACTTC. Protein product: CASSPEGKLSSYEQYF.

Notes on this clonotype: The CDR3 ends on some other residue instead of the conserved phenylalanine or tryptophan, so this is likely a read error. This sequence joins TRBV10-2 and TRBJ2-3; 7 bases align to TRBD2. There are 16 residues in the CDR3. Germline CDR1 is WSHSY and CDR2 is SAAADI. DNA of the CDR3: TGTGCCAGCAGTGAGGGAGCGGGATTCGCCACAGATACGCAGTATTCT. This sequence encodes CASSEGAGFATDTQYS.

This clonotype was detected once. This may stem from a read error, because a much larger clone lies one nucleotide away. The chain is built from TRBV12-3 or TRBV12-4 and TRBJ1-1; no clear D. This CDR3 region has 13 residues. CDR3 residues: CASRLGPRTEAFF. The CDR3 DNA reads as TGTGCCAGCAGGTTAGGGCCACGTACTGAAGCTTTCTTT.

Worth noting for this clonotype: Germline is not matched at one junction end, which may reflect a read error. The gene calls are TRBV11-2 and TRBJ2-1, with D tentatively TRBD2 (5 bases). Germline values: CDR1 SGHAT, CDR2 FQNNGV. The CDR3 consists of 12 residues. The DNA of the CDR3 is TGTGGCAGCAGCCCTCAAGCGGATGATCAGTTCTTC. Its translation is CGSSPQADDQFF.

This sequence joins TRBV30 and TRBJ2-4; D is undetermined. This CDR3 contains 15 residues. V was cut by 0 bases and J by 6 bases, with 15 bases left in between. CDR1 and CDR2 from the germline V gene are GTSNPN and SVGIG (reference sequence). The CDR3 DNA reads TGTGCCTGGAGTGTCAGGCCGCCTTGGGGAAACATTCAGTACTTC. It is translated as CAWSVRPPWGNIQYF.

This clonotype was detected a few times. This chain links TRBV7-9 with TRBJ2-4; the D gene is possibly TRBD1 (6 bases). This CDR3 is built from 14 residues. V was clipped by 0 bases and J by 8 bases, with 11 bases between them. Germline loops: CDR1 SEHNR, CDR2 FQNEAQ (reference sequence). CDR3 sequence (DNA): TGTGCCAGCAGCTTAGCACAGGGTGGGGACATTCAGTACTTC. It translates to CASSLAQGGDIQYF.

This clonotype was counted only a few times. The CDR3 bases are TGCGCCAGCAGCGTACAGGGCCACGAGCAGTACTTC. It specifies CASSVQGHEQYF. V usage is TRBV5-1 and J usage is TRBJ2-7; D is perhaps TRBD1 (6 bases). Trimming pared 4 bases from V and 5 bases from J, leaving 10 bases between. Germline CDR1 SGHRS, CDR2 YFSETQ. The CDR3 extends over 12 amino acids.

This clonotype was seen a few times. In DNA, the CDR3 is TGTGCCAGCAGTGGTGCTAGCTTACTCGAAGAGACCCAGTACTTC. Translating it yields CASSGASLLEETQYF. The rearrangement links TRBV28 to TRBJ2-5, with D perhaps matching TRBD2 (5 bases). Germline V gives CDR1 MDHEN, CDR2 SYDVKM. V dropped 5 bases and J dropped 3 bases, with 16 bases sitting between them. CDR3 length: 15 residues. Drawing the rest from reference TRBV28 and TRBJ2-5, the complete variable domain is DVKVTQSSRYLVKRTGEKVFLECVQDMDHENMFWYRQDPGLGLRLIYFSYDVKMKEKGDIPEGYSVSREKKERFSLILESASTNQTSMYLCASSGASLLEETQYFGPGTRLLVL.

There are a few counts of this clonotype. The chain uses TRBV6-2 or TRBV6-3 and TRBJ2-7, with 8 bases identical to TRBD2. CDR3 length: 15 amino acids. The trim removed 6 bases at V and 3 bases at J, leaving 10 bases unmatched. The germline gives CDR1 MNHEY, CDR2 SVGEGT. CDR3 protein: CASRNPLSGSYEQYF. DNA of the CDR3: TGTGCCAGCAGGAACCCCCTAAGCGGGAGCTACGAGCAGTACTTC.

The J gene is TRBJ2-3, the V gene TRBV5-6, with 7 bases aligning to TRBD2. The germline gives CDR1 SGHDT, CDR2 YYEEEE. The ends lost 0 bases at V and 3 bases at J; junction bases unmatched: 10. The CDR3 length is 17 residues. CDR3 sequence reads: CASSLGAGRSRTDTQYF. The CDR3 nucleotides are TGTGCCAGCAGCTTGGGCGCCGGGAGGTCGAGGACAGATACGCAGTATTTT.

The J gene is TRBJ2-3, the V gene TRBV7-2; either TRBD1 or TRBD2 may supply D (5 bases each). Trimming left V 5 bases short and J 6 bases short, with 12 bases between. The germline V gene encodes CDR1 SGHTA and CDR2 FQGNSA. The CDR3 consists of 13 residues. Here the CDR3 reads CASSRGRRDTQYF. In DNA, the CDR3 is TGTGCCAGCAGCCGGGGCAGGCGCGATACGCAGTATTTT.

The chain combines TRBV28 with TRBJ2-1; D could derive from TRBD1 or TRBD2 (5 bases each). The V end was cut by 4 bases, the J end by 0 bases, with 13 bases between. CDR1 MDHEN and CDR2 SYDVKM come from the germline V gene. This CDR3 comprises 16 residues. CDR3 in DNA: TGTGCCAGCAGTTCCGCCCGGGGCTCCTCCTACAATGAGCAGTTCTTC. Translating it yields CASSSARGSSYNEQFF.

CDR3 amino acids: CASRQEDQPQHF. The CDR3, as DNA: TGTGCCAGCAGACAGGAAGATCAGCCCCAGCATTTT. The chain couples TRBV6-6 to TRBJ1-5; D may be TRBD1 (5 bases). V lost 6 bases to trimming and J lost 5 bases, with 8 bases between them. Looked up from germline, CDR1 is MNHNY and CDR2 is SVGAGI (reference sequence). The CDR3 has 12 amino acids.

For this clonotype: A read error may be the cause here, since a much bigger clone is one base away. The CDR3 region has the DNA TGTGCCAGCAGGTACAGGGGTCCCTACGAGCAGTACTTC. It specifies CASRYRGPYEQYF. This chain uses TRBV6-2 or TRBV6-3 with TRBJ2-7, with 7 bases identical to TRBD1. The germline CDR1 and CDR2 sequences are MNHEY and SVGEGT. The CDR3 spans 13 residues. Trimming removed 6 bases from V and 2 bases from J; junction bases left unmatched: 4.

This clonotype has a handful of counts. The chain carries TRBV6-6 and TRBJ1-1; D gene uncertain. CDR3 length: 13 amino acids. V was clipped by 4 bases and J by 4 bases, with 10 bases between them. Germline assignment: CDR1 MNHNY and CDR2 SVGAGI (reference sequence). Here the CDR3 reads CASSLRSSTEAFF. The CDR3 DNA follows: TGTGCCAGCAGTTTACGGTCATCCACTGAAGCTTTCTTT.

The chain recombines TRBV6-2 or TRBV6-3 with TRBJ2-7, with D perhaps TRBD1 (5 bases). V lost 8 bases, J lost 4 bases, and 15 bases lay in between. Per the germline V gene, CDR1 is MNHEY and CDR2 is SVGEGT. There are 13 residues in the CDR3. The DNA of the CDR3 is TGTGCCAGCGGAACGACAGACAAATACGAGCAGTACTTC. Protein: CASGTTDKYEQYF.

This clonotype was recorded at least ten times. The V and J genes are TRBV6-6 and TRBJ1-1; TRBD1 aligns across 7 bases. J was trimmed by 7 bases and V by 5 bases; bases with no gene match: 10. This CDR3 region has 14 residues. Germline assignment: CDR1 MNHNY and CDR2 SVGAGI (reference sequence). As DNA, the CDR3 is TGTGCCAGCAGTCACCGACAGGGCCGGCGTGAAGCTTTCTTT. Translating it yields CASSHRQGRREAFF.